This T cell receptor beta chain was found in a study of blood T cell repertoires in COVID-19. Trimming pared 1 base from V and 2 bases from J, leaving 15 bases between. CDR3 length equals 16 residues. Germline V gives CDR1 MNHEY, CDR2 SMNVEV (reference sequence). Produced via immunoSEQ multiplex PCR; TCRdb's table is partial and in-frame only. The sample consists of over 100,000 clones, 75% to 90% of them appearing once. During active infection, Seattle patients enrolled and were then monitored through disease. The chain recombines TRBV27 with TRBJ2-7; D call uncertain. The sequenced sample consisted of peripheral blood. The clonotype originates from a man aged 55 to 70 with COVID-19, enrolled during active disease. CDR3 loop: CASSLFSGSSAYEQYF. CDR3 DNA: TGTGCCAGCAGTTTATTTTCAGGCAGCTCAGCCTACGAGCAGTACTTC.